Shown below are 16 T cell receptor beta chains from a single sample sequenced in a study of cytomegalovirus exposure and HLA in healthy donors. PCR used 60 Vbeta primers and 13 Jbeta primers. Using immunoSEQ multiplex PCR, the repertoire was profiled, and TCRdb retains in-frame clones only, with some absent. In the table there are around 72,000 clones, 60% to 75% of which are singletons. Sequencing was done on a sample of PBMCs. The receptors come from a man aged 40-55 years in good health and CMV-seropositive.

This clone was recorded once. The genes are TRBV5-8 and TRBJ2-3; D gene unclear. Trimming stripped 5 bases from V and 2 bases from J, with 15 bases between. CDR3 size: 15 residues. The germline CDR1 and CDR2 sequences are SGHTS and YDEGEE. The CDR3 DNA reads TGTGCCAGCAGACTGCCTGTCGCGGACACAGATACGCAGTATTTT. This gives the protein CASRLPVADTDTQYF.

V gene TRBV4-1 combines with J gene TRBJ2-1; TRBD2 agrees at 10 bases. V gave up 0 bases and J gave up 7 bases; unmatched junction bases: 9. The CDR3 is made up of 17 amino acids. Germline V gene data show CDR1 as MGHRA and CDR2 as YSYEKL. Here the CDR3 reads CASSQDPQLAGANEQFF. The DNA of the CDR3 is TGCGCCAGCAGCCAAGATCCGCAGCTAGCGGGGGCAAATGAGCAGTTCTTC.

In this sample, this clone turned up a few times. The V and J genes are TRBV25-1 and TRBJ1-3, with 9 bases aligning to TRBD1. Germline loops: CDR1 MGHDK, CDR2 SYGVNS. The J segment lost 4 bases and the V segment lost 6 bases, leaving 7 bases of the junction unmatched. The CDR3 length is 15 residues. Here the CDR3 DNA reads TGTGCCAGCAGCGGACAGGGGTCGTTCGGAAACACCATATATTTT. It specifies CASSGQGSFGNTIYF.

The chain joins TRBV30 to TRBJ2-7, with 7 bases aligning to TRBD1. The CDR3 consists of 17 residues. The V segment lost 2 bases and the J segment 2 bases; nucleotides outside the gene matches: 15. CDR1 GTSNPN and CDR2 SVGIG come from the germline V gene (reference sequence). The CDR3 region has the DNA TGTGCCTGGAGTTCACCTGAGGCAGGGGGTTATCCCTACGAGCAGTACTTC. Translating gives CAWSSPEAGGYPYEQYF.

The rearrangement uses TRBV6-4 and TRBJ2-3; no clear D gene. Per the germline V gene, CDR1 is MRHNA and CDR2 is SNTAGT. Trimming took 3 bases from V and 5 from J, leaving 9 bases between them. CDR3 length: 13 residues. This chain's CDR3 is CASSEIPLDTQYF. The DNA for the CDR3 is TGTGCCAGCAGTGAAATCCCTCTAGATACGCAGTATTTT.

A few counts support this clone. The chain employs TRBV5-5 and TRBJ1-2; unclear D gene. The length of the CDR3 is 13 residues. V was clipped by 0 bases and J by 4 bases, with 7 bases between them. Germline CDR1 and CDR2: SGHKS and YYEKEE (reference sequence). The CDR3 DNA follows: TGTGCCAGCAGCTTGGTCCCCCTCTATGGCTACACCTTC. This codes for CASSLVPLYGYTF.

The genes are TRBV10-3 and TRBJ2-7; tentatively, D is TRBD1 (6 bases). The CDR3 contains 16 residues. Germline lookup yields CDR1 ENHRY and CDR2 SYGVKD. Trimming removed 0 bases from V and 0 bases from J, with 12 bases in between. CDR3 residues: CAISESRRQASYEQYF. CDR3 coding DNA: TGTGCCATCAGTGAGTCTAGAAGACAGGCCTCCTACGAGCAGTACTTC.

The genes are TRBV9 and TRBJ2-4, with 10 bases identical to TRBD2. CDR3 length: 14 residues. With V trimmed by 4 bases and J by 9 bases, 7 bases remained unmatched. Germline CDR1 and CDR2: SGDLS and YYNGEE. This chain's CDR3 is CASSPQAGGGIQYF. CDR3 sequence (DNA): TGTGCCAGCAGCCCCCAAGCGGGGGGGGGCATTCAGTACTTC.

This clone was picked up one time. The chain combines TRBV4-3 with TRBJ1-3; 8 nucleotides agree with TRBD1. The CDR3 consists of 14 residues. V was clipped by 5 bases and J by 4 bases; unmatched bases: 4. The V gene's germline CDR1 is LGHNA and CDR2 YSLEER. The CDR3 loop reads CASSERDRGNTIYF. The DNA for the CDR3 is TGCGCCAGCAGCGAAAGGGACAGGGGAAACACCATATATTTT.

The J gene is TRBJ2-5, the V gene TRBV2; 8 nucleotides align to TRBD1. The CDR3 totals 13 residues. CDR1 is SNHLY, CDR2 FYNNEI, per germline. J gave up 4 bases and V 8 bases, and 6 bases lay outside the gene matches. The CDR3 is CASSPGTGETQYF. The CDR3 DNA is TGTGCCAGCTCCCCGGGGACAGGAGAGACCCAGTACTTC.

At least ten counts were recorded for this clone. The chain has TRBV19 and TRBJ1-1, with D maybe TRBD1 (6 bases). The CDR3 covers 17 residues. Looked up from germline, CDR1 is LNHDA and CDR2 is SQIVND (reference sequence). Trimming left V 8 bases short and J 5 bases short, with 27 bases between. DNA of the CDR3: TGTGCCAGTGAACAGGGACCCCTCGAGCGGGGGGAGACTGAAGCTTTCTTT. It translates to CASEQGPLERGETEAFF.

This clone was picked up one time. This chain joins TRBV4-1 and TRBJ1-1; D remains ambiguous. Germline V gene data show CDR1 as MGHRA and CDR2 as YSYEKL. The CDR3 totals 17 residues. Deletions cut 4 bases from V and 1 base from J, with 19 bases between. CDR3 in DNA: TGCGCCAGCAGCCTTCTGCCCAACAGCAATTCGAACACTGAAGCTTTCTTT. It encodes CASSLLPNSNSNTEAFF.

This chain uses TRBV6-5 with TRBJ1-6; tentative D call: TRBD1 (6 bases). The CDR3 loop spans 15 amino acids. Trimming took off 5 bases at V and 7 bases at J, with 15 bases between the two ends. Germline V gene sequence: CDR1 MNHEY, CDR2 SVGAGI. The CDR3: CASSRYRVENSPLHF. The CDR3 coding sequence is TGTGCCAGCAGTAGGTACAGGGTAGAAAATTCACCCCTCCACTTT.

The chain recombines TRBV7-8 with TRBJ2-5; 8 nucleotides match TRBD1. From germline, CDR1 is SGHVS and CDR2 FQNEAQ. CDR3 length equals 15 residues. After removal of 5 bases from V and 5 bases from J, the junction contained 10 bases not matched to a gene. The CDR3 DNA reads as TGTGCCAGCAGCGTGGACAGGGCCCTTAGGGAGACCCAGTACTTC. Its protein is CASSVDRALRETQYF.

In this sample, this clone turned up once. V and J are TRBV7-2 and TRBJ2-1, with TRBD1 matching 8 bases. Germline values: CDR1 SGHTA, CDR2 FQGNSA. The CDR3 extends over 15 amino acids. Losses at the gene ends were 5 bases for V and 6 bases for J; bases not matched to a gene: 9. DNA for the CDR3: TGTGCCAGCAGCCCAGGCAGGACAGGGTCCAATGAGCAGTTCTTC. Protein: CASSPGRTGSNEQFF. Based on the CDR3 plus reference TRBV7-2 and TRBJ2-1, the full variable domain is GAGVSQSPSNKVTEKGKDVELRCDPISGHTALYWYRQSLGQGLEFLIYFQGNSAPDKSGLPSDRFSAERTGGSVSTLTIQRTQQEDSAVYLCASSPGRTGSNEQFFGPGTRLTVL.

This chain links TRBV28 with TRBJ2-1, with 9 bases fitting TRBD1. V dropped 7 bases and J dropped 8; count of bases not matched to a gene: 3. Germline V gene data show CDR1 as MDHEN and CDR2 as SYDVKM. This CDR3 comprises 12 residues. The DNA for the CDR3 is TGTGCCAGCACCCGGACAGGGGATGAGCAGTTCTTC. Its protein is CASTRTGDEQFF.